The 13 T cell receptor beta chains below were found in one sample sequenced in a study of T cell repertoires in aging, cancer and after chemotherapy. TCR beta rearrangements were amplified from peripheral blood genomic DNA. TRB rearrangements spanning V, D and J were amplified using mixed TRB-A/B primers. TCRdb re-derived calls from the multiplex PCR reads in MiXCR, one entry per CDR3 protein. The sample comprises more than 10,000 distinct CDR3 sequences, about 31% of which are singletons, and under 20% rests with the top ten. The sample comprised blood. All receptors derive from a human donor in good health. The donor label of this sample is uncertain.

In DNA, the CDR3 is TGTGCCTGTACAGGGGACTTAGGTAGAAACACCATATATTTT. Amino acids: CACTGDLGRNTIYF. The V and J genes are TRBV30 and TRBJ1-3; 7 nucleotides align to TRBD1. Germline CDR1 is GTSNPN and CDR2 is SVGIG (reference sequence). The CDR3 has 14 amino acids. The junction had 10 bases not matched to a gene; V was cut back by 6 bases and J by 5 bases. The whole variable domain, filled in from reference TRBV30 and TRBJ1-3, reads SQTIHQWPATLVQPVGSPLSLECTVEGTSNPNLYWYRQAAGRGLQLLFYSVGIGQISSEVPQNLSASRPQDRQFILSSKKLLLSDSGFYLCACTGDLGRNTIYFGEGSWLTVV.

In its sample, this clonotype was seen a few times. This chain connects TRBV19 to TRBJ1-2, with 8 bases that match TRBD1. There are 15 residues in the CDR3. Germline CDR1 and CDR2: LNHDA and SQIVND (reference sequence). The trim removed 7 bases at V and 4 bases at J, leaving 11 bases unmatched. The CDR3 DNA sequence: TGTGCCAGTACTTCCGGGGGACAGGCAAGCTATGGCTACACCTTC. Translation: CASTSGGQASYGYTF.

In DNA, the CDR3 is TGTGCCAGTAGTATCAAACAGGGAGGACAAGAGACCCAGTACTTC. This gives the protein CASSIKQGGQETQYF. The gene calls are TRBV19 and TRBJ2-5; D may be TRBD1 or TRBD2 (6 bases each). CDR1 and CDR2 from the germline V gene are LNHDA and SQIVND (reference sequence). Trimming removed 3 bases at V and 2 bases at J, with 13 bases between. The CDR3 spans 15 residues.

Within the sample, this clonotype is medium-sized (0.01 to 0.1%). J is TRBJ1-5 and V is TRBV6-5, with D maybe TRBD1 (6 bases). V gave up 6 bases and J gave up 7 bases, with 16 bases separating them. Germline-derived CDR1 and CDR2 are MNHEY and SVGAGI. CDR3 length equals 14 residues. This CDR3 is CASSLSQGIQPQHF. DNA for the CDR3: TGTGCCAGCAGCCTAAGCCAGGGGATACAGCCCCAGCATTTT.

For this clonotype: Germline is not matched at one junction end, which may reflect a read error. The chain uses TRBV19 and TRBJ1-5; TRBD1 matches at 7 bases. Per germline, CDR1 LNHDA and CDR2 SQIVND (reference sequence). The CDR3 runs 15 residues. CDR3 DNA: TGTTCCAGTCTTAACCAATACAGGGGAGAACAGCCCCAGCATTTT. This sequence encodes CSSLNQYRGEQPQHF. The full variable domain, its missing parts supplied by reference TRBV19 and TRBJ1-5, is DGGITQSPKYLFRKEGQNVTLSCEQNLNHDAMYWYRQDPGQGLRLIYYSQIVNDFQKGDIAEGYSVSREKKESFPLTVTSAQKNPTAFYLCSSLNQYRGEQPQHFGDGTRLSIL.

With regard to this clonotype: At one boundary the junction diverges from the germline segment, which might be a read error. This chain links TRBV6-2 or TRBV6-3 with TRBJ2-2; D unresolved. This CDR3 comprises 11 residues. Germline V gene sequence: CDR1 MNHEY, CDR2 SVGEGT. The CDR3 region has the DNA TGTGCCGGCAGTTATGGCGGGGAGCTGTTTTTT. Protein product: CAGSYGGELFF.

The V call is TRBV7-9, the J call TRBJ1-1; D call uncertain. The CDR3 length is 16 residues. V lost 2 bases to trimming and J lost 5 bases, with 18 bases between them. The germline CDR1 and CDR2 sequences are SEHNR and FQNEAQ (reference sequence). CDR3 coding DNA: TGTGCCAGCAGCTTATTAGGAGAGTTGTCGGGGACTGAAGCTTTCTTT. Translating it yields CASSLLGELSGTEAFF.

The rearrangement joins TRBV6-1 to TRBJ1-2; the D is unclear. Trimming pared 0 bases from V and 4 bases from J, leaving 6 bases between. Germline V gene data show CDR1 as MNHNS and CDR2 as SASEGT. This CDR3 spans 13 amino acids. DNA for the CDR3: TGTGCCAGCAGTGAAGCTGGGTTCTATGGCTACACCTTC. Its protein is CASSEAGFYGYTF.

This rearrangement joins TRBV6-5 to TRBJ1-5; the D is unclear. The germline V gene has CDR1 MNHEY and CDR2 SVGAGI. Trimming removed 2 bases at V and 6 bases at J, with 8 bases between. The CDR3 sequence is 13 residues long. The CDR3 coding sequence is TGTGCCAGCAGTTACAGGGAAGGTCAGCCCCAGCATTTT. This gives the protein CASSYREGQPQHF.

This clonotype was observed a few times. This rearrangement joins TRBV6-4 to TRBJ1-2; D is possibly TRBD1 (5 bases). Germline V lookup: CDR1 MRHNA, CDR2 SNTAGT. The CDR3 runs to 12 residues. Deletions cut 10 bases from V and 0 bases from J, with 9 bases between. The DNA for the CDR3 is TGTGCCAAGCAGACAGCTAACTATGGCTACACCTTC. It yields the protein CAKQTANYGYTF.

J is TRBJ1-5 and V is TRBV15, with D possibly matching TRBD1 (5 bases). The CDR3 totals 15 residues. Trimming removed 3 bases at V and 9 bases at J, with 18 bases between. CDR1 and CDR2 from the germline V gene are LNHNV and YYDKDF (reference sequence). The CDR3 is CATSRGEGRRAPQHF. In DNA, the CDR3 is TGTGCCACCAGCAGGGGGGAAGGGCGCCGGGCGCCCCAGCATTTT.

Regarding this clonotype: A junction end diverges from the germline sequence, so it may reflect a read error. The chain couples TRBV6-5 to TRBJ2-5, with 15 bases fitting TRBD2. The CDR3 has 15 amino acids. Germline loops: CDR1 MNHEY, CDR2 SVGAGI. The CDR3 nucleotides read TGTACCAGCAGGGGACTAGCGGGGGGCCCGGAGACCCAGTACTTC. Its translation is CTSRGLAGGPETQYF.

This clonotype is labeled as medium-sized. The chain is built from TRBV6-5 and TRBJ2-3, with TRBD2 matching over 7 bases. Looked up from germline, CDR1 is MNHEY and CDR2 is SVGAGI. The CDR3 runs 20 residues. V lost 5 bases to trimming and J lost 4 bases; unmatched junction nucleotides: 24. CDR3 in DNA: TGTGCCAGCAGTCGTTACGGGGCGCCCGGGCTAGCGGATTCCGCAGATACGCAGTATTTT. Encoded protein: CASSRYGAPGLADSADTQYF.